These T cell receptor beta chains were read from a single sample in a study of cytomegalovirus exposure and HLA in healthy donors. TCRdb keeps only in-frame clones here, not all; method: immunoSEQ multiplex PCR. The sample lists about 210,000 clones, over 80% seen once, with 5.5% to 7.5% in the top ten. The sequencing input was PBMCs. The receptor source for this set is a man between 35 and 55 years old in good health and CMV-seropositive. Both conserved end residues are part of each CDR3. D genes are given only for firm matches. Only some rows state a clone size, as once, few, many or a class for expanded clones.

CASSLTEAFF	TGTGCCAGCAGCCTTACTGAAGCTTTCTTT	-	TRBJ1-1	TRBV6-5	-
CASSQDSPWSGSPDTQYF	TGTGCCAGCAGCCAAGATAGCCCTTGGAGCGGGAGCCCAGATACGCAGTATTTT	TRBD2	TRBJ2-3	TRBV4-2	few
CASSLYLGGQSYEQYF	TGTGCCAGCAGCTTGTACCTGGGTGGACAGTCCTACGAGCAGTACTTC	-	TRBJ2-7	TRBV5-5	-
CASSSDFGREQYF	TGTGCTAGCAGCTCCGATTTTGGGCGCGAGCAGTACTTC	-	TRBJ2-7	TRBV7-7	-
CASSKTSGRALPLIPANTGELFF	TGTGCCAGCAGCAAGACTAGCGGGAGGGCCTTACCACTTATTCCCGCGAACACCGGGGAGCTGTTTTTT	-	TRBJ2-2	TRBV21-1	-
CASSEDREPTYNEQFF	TGTGCCAGCAGTGAGGATCGGGAACCCACCTACAATGAGCAGTTCTTC	-	TRBJ2-1	TRBV6-1	once
CASSRPNEKLFF	TGTGCCAGTAGTAGGCCTAATGAAAAACTGTTTTTT	-	TRBJ1-4	TRBV19	-
CASGEQGDTEAFF	TGTGCCAGCGGGGAACAGGGTGATACTGAAGCTTTCTTT	-	TRBJ1-1	TRBV7-3	-
CASSLRAAPVSEQYF	TGTGCCAGCAGCTTACGAGCGGCCCCCGTCTCCGAGCAGTACTTC	-	TRBJ2-7	TRBV7-8	few
CASSLPGTGELFF	TGTGCCAGCAGTCTACCGGGCACCGGGGAGCTGTTTTTT	-	TRBJ2-2	TRBV27	-
CAWRLAGGSDTQYF	TGTGCCTGGAGACTAGCGGGAGGCTCAGATACGCAGTATTTT	TRBD2	TRBJ2-3	TRBV30	-
CSGGEGFGTEAFF	TGCAGCGGGGGAGAGGGATTTGGGACTGAAGCTTTCTTT	-	TRBJ1-1	TRBV29-1	-
CASSFYSSGTRLRETQYF	TGCGCCAGCAGCTTCTACAGCTCCGGGACTAGGTTAAGGGAGACCCAGTACTTC	TRBD2	TRBJ2-5	TRBV5-1	-
CASKPGANYGYTF	TGTGCCAGCAAACCAGGGGCAAACTATGGCTACACCTTC	-	TRBJ1-2	TRBV27	-
CASSEAGTGKGRTEAFF	TGTGCCAGCAGTGAAGCGGGGACAGGGAAGGGTAGAACTGAAGCTTTCTTT	TRBD1	TRBJ1-1	TRBV2	-
CASMTLATKNIQYF	TGCGCCAGCATGACCTTAGCCACCAAAAACATTCAGTACTTC	-	TRBJ2-4	TRBV10-2	-
CASSGRPAGETQYF	TGTGCCAGCAGCGGACGCCCGGCGGGGGAGACCCAGTACTTC	-	TRBJ2-5	TRBV9	-